The 2 T cell receptor beta chains below come from one sample, sequenced in a study of blood T cell repertoires in COVID-19. Measured with immunoSEQ multiplex PCR; TCRdb has only the in-frame clones, and not every one. The data hold about 300,000 clones, with 75% to 90% observed a single time. Sequences were obtained from PBMCs or T cells enriched from blood (not recorded which). The receptors stem from a young woman who had been exposed to COVID-19.

The V call is TRBV29-1, the J call TRBJ1-1, with 9 bases fitting TRBD1. Germline V lookup: CDR1 SQVTM, CDR2 ANQGSEA. The CDR3 has 13 amino acids. The V gene end was trimmed by 6 bases and the J gene end by 6 bases; junction bases not matched to a gene: 8. The DNA for the CDR3 is TGCAGCGTGTCTGACAGGGGGGATTCTGAAGCTTTCTTT. Translating gives CSVSDRGDSEAFF.

This chain joins TRBV28 and TRBJ1-5; D not resolved. The CDR3 is 16 residues long. The V end lost 7 bases, the J end lost 5 bases, and 21 bases lay between the germline ends. The germline V gene has CDR1 MDHEN and CDR2 SYDVKM. The chain's CDR3 is CASTRHNPHSDQPQHF. DNA for the CDR3: TGTGCCAGCACCCGACACAACCCACACAGTGATCAGCCCCAGCATTTT. The variable domain in full, completed from reference TRBV28 and TRBJ1-5, reads DVKVTQSSRYLVKRTGEKVFLECVQDMDHENMFWYRQDPGLGLRLIYFSYDVKMKEKGDIPEGYSVSREKKERFSLILESASTNQTSMYLCASTRHNPHSDQPQHFGDGTRLSIL.